This T cell receptor beta chain was observed in a study of T cell changes during pregnancy in multiple sclerosis. Trimming cost V 7 bases and J 5 bases, with 17 bases left between them. The CDR3 has 15 amino acids. The germline V gene encodes CDR1 MNHNY and CDR2 SVGAGI (reference sequence). The method was immunoSEQ multiplex PCR; TCRdb's version includes in-frame clones alone and lacks a portion of them. Of approximately 100,000 clones in the sample, 92% were seen once. The chain joins TRBV6-6 to TRBJ1-4, with D possibly TRBD1 on 6 matching bases. This specimen consisted of peripheral blood, obtained after pregnancy. This clonotype was obtained from a female donor in good health, enrolled as a control in a pregnancy study. Here the CDR3 reads CASNPRGLRNEKLFF. The CDR3 nucleotides read TGTGCCAGCAATCCCAGGGGCTTGAGAAATGAAAAACTGTTTTTT.